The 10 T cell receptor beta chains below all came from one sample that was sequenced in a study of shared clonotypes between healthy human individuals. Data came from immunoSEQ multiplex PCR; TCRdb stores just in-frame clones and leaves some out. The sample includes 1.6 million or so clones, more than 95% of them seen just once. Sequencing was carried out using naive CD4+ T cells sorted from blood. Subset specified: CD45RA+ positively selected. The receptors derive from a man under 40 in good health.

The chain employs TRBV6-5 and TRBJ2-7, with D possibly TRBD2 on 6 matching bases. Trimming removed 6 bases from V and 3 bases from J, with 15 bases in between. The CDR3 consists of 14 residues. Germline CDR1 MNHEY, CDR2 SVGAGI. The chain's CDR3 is CASRKASVGYEQYF. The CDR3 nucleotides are TGTGCCAGCAGAAAGGCTAGCGTAGGCTACGAGCAGTACTTC.

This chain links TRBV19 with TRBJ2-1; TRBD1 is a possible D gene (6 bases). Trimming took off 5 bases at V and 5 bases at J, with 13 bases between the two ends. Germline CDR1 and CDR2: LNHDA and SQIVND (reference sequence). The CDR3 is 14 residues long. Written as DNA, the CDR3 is TGTGCCAGTAGTCTCCCGGGACAAAACAATGAGCAGTTCTTC. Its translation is CASSLPGQNNEQFF.

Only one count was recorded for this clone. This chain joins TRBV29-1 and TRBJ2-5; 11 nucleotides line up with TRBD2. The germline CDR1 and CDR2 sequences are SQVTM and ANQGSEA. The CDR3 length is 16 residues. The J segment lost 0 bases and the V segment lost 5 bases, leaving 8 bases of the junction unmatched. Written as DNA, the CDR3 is TGCAGCGTTCGGTCCCTAGCGGGAGGAGACCAAGAGACCCAGTACTTC. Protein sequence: CSVRSLAGGDQETQYF.

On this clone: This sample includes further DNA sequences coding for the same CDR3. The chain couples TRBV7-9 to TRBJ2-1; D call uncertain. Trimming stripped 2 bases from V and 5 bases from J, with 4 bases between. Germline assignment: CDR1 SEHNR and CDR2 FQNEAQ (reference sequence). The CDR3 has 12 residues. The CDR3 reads CASSLTHNEQFF. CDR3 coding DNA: TGTGCCAGCAGCTTAACTCACAATGAGCAGTTCTTC.

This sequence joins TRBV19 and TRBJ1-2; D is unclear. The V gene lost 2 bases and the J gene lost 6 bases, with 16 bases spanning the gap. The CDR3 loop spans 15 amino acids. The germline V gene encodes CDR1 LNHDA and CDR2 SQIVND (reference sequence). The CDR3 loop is CASSIRGNPLNGYTF. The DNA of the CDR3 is TGTGCCAGTAGTATACGAGGAAACCCACTAAATGGCTACACCTTC.

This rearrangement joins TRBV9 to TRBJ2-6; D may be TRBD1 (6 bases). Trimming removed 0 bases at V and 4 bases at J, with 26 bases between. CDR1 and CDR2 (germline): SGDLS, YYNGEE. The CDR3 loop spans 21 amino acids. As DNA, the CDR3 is TGTGCCAGCAGCGTAGATGTCCCTGGGCAGGGGTGGACGTTGGGGGCCAACGTCCTGACTTTC. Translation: CASSVDVPGQGWTLGANVLTF. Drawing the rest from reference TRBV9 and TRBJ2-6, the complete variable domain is DSGVTQTPKHLITATGQRVTLRCSPRSGDLSVYWYQQSLDQGLQFLIQYYNGEERAKGNILERFSAQQFPDLHSELNLSSLELGDSALYFCASSVDVPGQGWTLGANVLTFGAGSRLTVL.

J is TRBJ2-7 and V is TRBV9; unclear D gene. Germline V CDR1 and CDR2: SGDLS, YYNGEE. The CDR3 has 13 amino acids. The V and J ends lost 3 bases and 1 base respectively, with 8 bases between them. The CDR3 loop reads CASSETPSYEQYF. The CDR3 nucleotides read TGTGCCAGCAGCGAGACCCCATCCTACGAGCAGTACTTC.

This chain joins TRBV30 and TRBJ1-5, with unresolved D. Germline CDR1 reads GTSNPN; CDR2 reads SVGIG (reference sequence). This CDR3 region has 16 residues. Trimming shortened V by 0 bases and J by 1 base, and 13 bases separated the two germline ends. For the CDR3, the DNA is TGTGCCTGGAGTGTAACGGAGGGCTTGAGCAATCAGCCCCAGCATTTT. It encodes CAWSVTEGLSNQPQHF.

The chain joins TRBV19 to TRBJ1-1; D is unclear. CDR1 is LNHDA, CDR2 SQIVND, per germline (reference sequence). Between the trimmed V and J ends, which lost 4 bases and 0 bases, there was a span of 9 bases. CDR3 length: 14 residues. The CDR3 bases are TGTGCCAGTAGTACGACAAGCATGAACACTGAAGCTTTCTTT. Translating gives CASSTTSMNTEAFF.

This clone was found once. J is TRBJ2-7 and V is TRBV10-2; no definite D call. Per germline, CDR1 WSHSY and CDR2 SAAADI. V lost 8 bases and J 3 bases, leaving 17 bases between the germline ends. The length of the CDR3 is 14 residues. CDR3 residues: CASASPGFFYEQYF. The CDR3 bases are TGCGCCAGCGCTAGTCCGGGTTTTTTCTACGAGCAGTACTTC.